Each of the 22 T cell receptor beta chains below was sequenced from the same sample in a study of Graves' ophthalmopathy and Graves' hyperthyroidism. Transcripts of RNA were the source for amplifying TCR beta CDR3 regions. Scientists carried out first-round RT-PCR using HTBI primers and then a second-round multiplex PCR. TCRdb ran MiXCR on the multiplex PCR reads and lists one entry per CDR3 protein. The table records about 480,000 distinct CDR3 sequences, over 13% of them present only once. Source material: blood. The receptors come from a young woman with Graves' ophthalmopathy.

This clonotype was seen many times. The CDR3 DNA is TGTGCCAGCAGTCCCGGCACCCCAAGTAGCAATCAGCCCCAGCATTTT. Amino acids: CASSPGTPSSNQPQHF. The chain links TRBV6-1 to TRBJ1-5, with D unclear. Trimming removed 5 bases at V and 0 bases at J, with 14 bases between. This CDR3 spans 16 amino acids. The germline V gene has CDR1 MNHNS and CDR2 SASEGT.

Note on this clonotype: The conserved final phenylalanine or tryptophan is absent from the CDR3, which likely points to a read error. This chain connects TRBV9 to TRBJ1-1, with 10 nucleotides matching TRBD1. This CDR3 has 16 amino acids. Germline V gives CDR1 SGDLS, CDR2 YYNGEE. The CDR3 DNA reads TGTGCCAGCAGCTACACTAGGACAGGGGGGGACACTGGAGCTTTCGTT. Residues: CASSYTRTGGDTGAFV.

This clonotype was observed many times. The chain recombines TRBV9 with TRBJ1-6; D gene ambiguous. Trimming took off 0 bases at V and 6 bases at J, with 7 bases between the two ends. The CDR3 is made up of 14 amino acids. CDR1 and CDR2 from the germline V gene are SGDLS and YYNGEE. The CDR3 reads CASSVAAINSPLHF. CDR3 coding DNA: TGTGCCAGCAGCGTAGCAGCGATTAATTCACCCCTCCACTTT.

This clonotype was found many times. The CDR3 loop reads CASSPPTNPYEQYF. CDR3 nucleotides: TGTGCCAGCAGTCCACCGACAAACCCCTACGAGCAGTACTTC. V is TRBV12-3 or TRBV12-4 and J is TRBJ2-7; the D is unclear. This CDR3 has 14 amino acids. Trimming shortened V by 5 bases and J by 2 bases, and 13 bases separated the two germline ends.

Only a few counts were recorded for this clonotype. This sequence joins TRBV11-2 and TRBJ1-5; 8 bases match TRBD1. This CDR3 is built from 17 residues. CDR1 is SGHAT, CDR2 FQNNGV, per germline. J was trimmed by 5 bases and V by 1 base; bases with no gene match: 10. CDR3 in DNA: TGTGCCAGCAGCTTAGGCCGGGACAGGCAGGGGGATCAGCCCCAGCATTTT. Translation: CASSLGRDRQGDQPQHF.

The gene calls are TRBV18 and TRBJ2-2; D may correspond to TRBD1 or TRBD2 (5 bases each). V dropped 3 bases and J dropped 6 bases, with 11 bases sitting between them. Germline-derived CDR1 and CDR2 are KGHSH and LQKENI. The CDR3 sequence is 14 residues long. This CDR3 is CASSPLRESGELFF. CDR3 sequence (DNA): TGTGCCAGCTCACCCCTCAGGGAGTCCGGGGAGCTGTTTTTT.

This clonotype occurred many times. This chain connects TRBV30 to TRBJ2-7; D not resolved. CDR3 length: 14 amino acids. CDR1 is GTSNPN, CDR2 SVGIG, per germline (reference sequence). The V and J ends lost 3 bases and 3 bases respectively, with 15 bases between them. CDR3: CAWSDRRVFYEQYF. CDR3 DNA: TGTGCCTGGAGCGATCGACGGGTGTTCTACGAGCAGTACTTC.

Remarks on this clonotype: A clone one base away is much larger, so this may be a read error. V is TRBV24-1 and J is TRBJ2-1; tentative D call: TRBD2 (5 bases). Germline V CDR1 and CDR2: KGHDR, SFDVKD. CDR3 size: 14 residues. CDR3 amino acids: CTTGGLSSYNEQFF. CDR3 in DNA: TGTACCACCGGCGGACTTAGCTCCTACAATGAGCAGTTCTTC.

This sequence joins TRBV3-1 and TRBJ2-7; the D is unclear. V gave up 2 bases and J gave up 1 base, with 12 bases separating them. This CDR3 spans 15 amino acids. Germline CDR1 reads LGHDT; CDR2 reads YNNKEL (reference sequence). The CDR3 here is CASSQWTTPSYEQYF. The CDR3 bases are TGTGCCAGCAGCCAATGGACCACCCCTTCCTACGAGCAGTACTTC.

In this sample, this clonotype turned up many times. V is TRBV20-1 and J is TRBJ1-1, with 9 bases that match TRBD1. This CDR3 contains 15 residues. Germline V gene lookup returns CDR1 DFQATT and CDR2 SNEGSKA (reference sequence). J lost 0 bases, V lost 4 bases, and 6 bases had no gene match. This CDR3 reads CSATDRGTMNTEAFF. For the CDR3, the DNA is TGCAGTGCTACCGACAGGGGGACGATGAACACTGAAGCTTTCTTT.

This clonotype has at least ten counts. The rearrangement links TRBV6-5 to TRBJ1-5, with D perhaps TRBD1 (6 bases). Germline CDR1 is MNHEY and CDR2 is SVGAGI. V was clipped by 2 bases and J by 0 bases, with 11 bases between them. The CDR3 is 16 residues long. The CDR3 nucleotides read TGTGCCAGCAGTTACGTTGGACAGAGTAGCAATCAGCCCCAGCATTTT. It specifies CASSYVGQSSNQPQHF.

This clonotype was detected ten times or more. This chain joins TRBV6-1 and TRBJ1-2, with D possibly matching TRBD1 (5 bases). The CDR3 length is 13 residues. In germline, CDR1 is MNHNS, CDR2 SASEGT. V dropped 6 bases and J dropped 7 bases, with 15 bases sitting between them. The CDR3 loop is CASRRGRTSGYTF. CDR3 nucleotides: TGTGCCAGCAGGAGGGGAAGAACGTCTGGCTACACCTTC.

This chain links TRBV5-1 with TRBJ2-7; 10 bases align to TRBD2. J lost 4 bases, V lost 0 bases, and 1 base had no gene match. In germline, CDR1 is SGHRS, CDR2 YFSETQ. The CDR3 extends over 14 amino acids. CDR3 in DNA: TGCGCCAGCAGCTTGGAAGCGGGGGGGTACGAGCAGTACTTC. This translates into CASSLEAGGYEQYF.

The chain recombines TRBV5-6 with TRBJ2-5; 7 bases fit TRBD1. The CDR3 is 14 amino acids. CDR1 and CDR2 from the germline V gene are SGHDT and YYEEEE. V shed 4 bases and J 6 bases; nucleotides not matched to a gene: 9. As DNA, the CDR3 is TGTGCCAGCAGCCGAGAGAGACAGGGAAAGACCCAGTACTTC. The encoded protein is CASSRERQGKTQYF.

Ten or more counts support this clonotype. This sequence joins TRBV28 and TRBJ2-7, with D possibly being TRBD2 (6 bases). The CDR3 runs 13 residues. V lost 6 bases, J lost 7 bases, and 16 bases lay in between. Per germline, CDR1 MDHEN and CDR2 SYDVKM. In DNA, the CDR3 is TGTGCCAGCAGGTCTCCGGGACTGGGGGAGCAGTACTTC. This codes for CASRSPGLGEQYF.

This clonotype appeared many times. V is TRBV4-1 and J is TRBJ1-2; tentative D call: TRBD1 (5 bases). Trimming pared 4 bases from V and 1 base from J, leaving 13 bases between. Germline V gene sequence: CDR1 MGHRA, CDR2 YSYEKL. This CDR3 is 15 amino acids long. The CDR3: CASSPNRDVNYGYTF. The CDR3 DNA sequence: TGCGCCAGCAGCCCCAACCGGGACGTTAACTATGGCTACACCTTC.

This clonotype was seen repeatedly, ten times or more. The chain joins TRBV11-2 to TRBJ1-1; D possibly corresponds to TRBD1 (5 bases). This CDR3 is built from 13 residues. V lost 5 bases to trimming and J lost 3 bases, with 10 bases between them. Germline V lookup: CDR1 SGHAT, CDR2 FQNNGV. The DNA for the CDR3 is TGTGCCAGCAGCACCGAGGGGTACACTGAAGCTTTCTTT. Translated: CASSTEGYTEAFF.

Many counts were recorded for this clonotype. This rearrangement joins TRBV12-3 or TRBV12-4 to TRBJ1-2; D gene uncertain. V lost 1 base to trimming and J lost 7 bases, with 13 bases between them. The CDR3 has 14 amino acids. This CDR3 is CASSLVAGSRGYTF. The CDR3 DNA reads TGTGCCAGCAGTTTAGTGGCGGGAAGTCGTGGCTACACCTTC.

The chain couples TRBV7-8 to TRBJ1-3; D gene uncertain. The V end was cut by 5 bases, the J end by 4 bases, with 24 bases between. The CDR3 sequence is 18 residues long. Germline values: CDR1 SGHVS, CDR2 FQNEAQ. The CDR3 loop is CASSPQRVRRREGNTIYF. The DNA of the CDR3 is TGTGCCAGCAGCCCGCAGCGTGTGAGGAGGCGGGAGGGAAACACCATATATTTT.

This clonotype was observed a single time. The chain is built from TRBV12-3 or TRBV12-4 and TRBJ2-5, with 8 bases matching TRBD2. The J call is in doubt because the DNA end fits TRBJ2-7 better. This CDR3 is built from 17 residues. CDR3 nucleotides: TGTGCCAGCAGTTTAGCGGATTTGACGGGAGGGCCATACGAGCAGTACTTC. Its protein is CASSLADLTGGPYEQYF.

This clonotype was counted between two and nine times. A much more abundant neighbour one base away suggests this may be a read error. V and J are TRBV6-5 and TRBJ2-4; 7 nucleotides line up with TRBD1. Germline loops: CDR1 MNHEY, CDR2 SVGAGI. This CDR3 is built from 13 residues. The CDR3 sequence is CASSLTGINIKYF. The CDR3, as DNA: TGTGCCAGCAGTTTGACAGGGATCAACATTAAGTACTTC.

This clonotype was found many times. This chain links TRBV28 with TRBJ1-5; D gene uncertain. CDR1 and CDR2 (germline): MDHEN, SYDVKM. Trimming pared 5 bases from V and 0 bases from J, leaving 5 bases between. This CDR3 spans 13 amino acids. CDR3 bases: TGTGCCAGCAGTAAGTATAGCAATCAGCCCCAGCATTTT. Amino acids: CASSKYSNQPQHF.